These T cell receptor beta chains were read from a single sample in a study of blood T cell repertoires in COVID-19. Using immunoSEQ multiplex PCR, the repertoire was profiled, and TCRdb retains in-frame clones only, with some absent. The table records hundreds of thousands of clones, around 90% of them present only once. Material for sequencing was peripheral blood. Receptors originate from a middle-aged woman with COVID-19, enrolled during active disease. CDR3s include the opening cysteine and the closing phenylalanine or tryptophan. The order of the fields is J gene, D gene, clone size, V gene, CDR3 protein, CDR3 DNA. A D gene is named only where the DNA matches it firmly. Part of the rows lack a size; the others show once, few, many or a class for expanded clones.

>TRBJ2-2|TRBD2|.|TRBV2
CASGSGTRTGGELFF
TGTGCCAGCGGCTCCGGGACTAGAACCGGCGGGGAGCTGTTTTTT
>TRBJ2-3|TRBD2|.|TRBV5-1
CASRYSGGAVDTQYF
TGCGCCAGCCGCTATAGCGGGGGGGCTGTAGATACGCAGTATTTT
>TRBJ1-1|.|.|TRBV28
CASSSVGGVTRTEAFF
TGTGCCAGCAGTTCCGTCGGGGGGGTTACGAGAACTGAAGCTTTCTTT
>TRBJ2-5|TRBD2|.|TRBV7-6
CASSFGTSGNGETQYF
TGTGCCAGCAGCTTCGGGACTAGCGGGAATGGAGAGACCCAGTACTTC
>TRBJ2-5|TRBD2|.|TRBV28
CASSSLQWTSGLETQYF
TGTGCCAGCAGTTCGCTTCAATGGACTAGCGGTTTAGAGACCCAGTACTTC
>TRBJ2-7|.|.|TRBV4-3
CASSQDPGEGSYEQYF
TGCGCCAGCAGCCAAGATCCAGGGGAGGGCTCCTACGAGCAGTACTTC
>TRBJ2-1|TRBD2|.|TRBV6-4
CASSATTSGANNEQFF
TGTGCCAGCAGTGCCACGACTAGCGGGGCTAACAATGAGCAGTTCTTC
>TRBJ2-1|.|.|TRBV3-1/TRBV3-2
CASSRDGSSYNEQFF
TGTGCCAGCAGCCGGGACGGGAGCTCCTACAATGAGCAGTTCTTC
>TRBJ1-5|TRBD1|.|TRBV18
CASSRGGPRTGSQPQHF
TGTGCCAGCTCACGAGGGGGTCCTAGGACAGGGTCTCAGCCCCAGCATTTT
>TRBJ2-7|TRBD2|.|TRBV4-2
CASSQALAGGLSGQYF
TGTGCCAGCAGCCAAGCCCTAGCGGGGGGGCTATCGGGGCAGTACTTC
>TRBJ1-1|.|.|TRBV5-5
CASSLGPGARTEAFF
TGTGCCAGCAGCTTGGGCCCAGGGGCACGCACTGAAGCTTTCTTT
>TRBJ2-7|.|.|TRBV30
CAWSVISFGVGEQYF
TGTGCCTGGAGTGTAATAAGTTTTGGAGTGGGTGAGCAGTACTTC
>TRBJ1-5|TRBD1|.|TRBV6-4
CASSLDRAQPQHF
TGTGCCAGCAGTTTGGACAGGGCCCAGCCCCAGCATTTT
>TRBJ1-1|.|.|TRBV7-9
CASSLGLGGDTEAFF
TGTGCCAGCAGCTTAGGATTAGGGGGTGACACTGAAGCTTTCTTT
>TRBJ1-2|.|.|TRBV7-9
CASSAVRRGYTF
TGTGCCAGCAGCGCCGTGAGGAGAGGCTACACCTTC
>TRBJ2-1|TRBD1|.|TRBV19
CASSIRTGGRGNEQFF
TGTGCCAGTAGTATCCGGACAGGGGGTAGAGGTAATGAGCAGTTCTTC
>TRBJ1-2|.|.|TRBV3-1/TRBV3-2
CASSQRDRGSGYTF
TGTGCCAGCAGCCAAAGAGACCGGGGTAGTGGCTACACCTTC
>TRBJ1-1|.|once|TRBV5-1
CASSLDRGGTEAFF
TGCGCCAGCAGCTTGGATCGGGGGGGCACTGAAGCTTTCTTT
>TRBJ2-1|.|.|TRBV18
CASSRDYLGEQFF
TGTGCCAGCTCACGCGACTACTTGGGTGAGCAGTTCTTC
>TRBJ1-6|.|few|TRBV28
CASSPIRPQGMSSYNSPLHF
TGTGCCAGCAGTCCCATCCGCCCTCAGGGGATGAGCTCCTATAATTCACCCCTCCACTTT
>TRBJ2-7|TRBD2|.|TRBV9
CASSVAGGGGTYEQYF
TGTGCCAGCAGCGTAGCCGGCGGGGGAGGGACCTACGAGCAGTACTTC
>TRBJ2-7|TRBD1|few|TRBV19
CASTSDRENNEQYF
TGTGCCAGTACCAGTGACAGGGAGAACAACGAGCAGTACTTC
>TRBJ1-5|.|.|TRBV10-3
CAISESGRGAQHF
TGTGCCATCAGTGAGTCGGGGCGCGGGGCCCAGCATTTT
>TRBJ2-3|.|.|TRBV29-1
CSVEDRQAPGTQYF
TGCAGCGTTGAAGATCGACAGGCCCCGGGGACGCAGTATTTT